This paragraph reports one TCR beta chain. The sample originates from a study of blood T cell repertoires in COVID-19. Study information: Sites across the United States, Italy and Spain contributed samples from acute and convalescent COVID-19. PBMCs, B-cell-depleted T cells, or T cells were the source of the cDNA or gDNA that made up the material.

Authors' analysis steps: Amplified reference gene primers provided the basis for estimating nucleated cell counts. The repertoire was sequenced with immunoSEQ multiplex PCR; TCRdb's copy has only in-frame clones and lacks some. The V and J calls and the clone size are those of that table, but D and trimming were determined from the DNA. Of a few hundred thousand clones in the sample, around 81% are singletons; the top ten hold over 7%. The CDR3 runs to 13 residues. Germline trimming cut 5 bases from V and 5 bases from J; bases unmatched to any gene: 5. Germline V gene sequence: CDR1 MNHEY, CDR2 SMNVEV (reference sequence).

This clonotype originated in a woman in her 70s with acute or convalescent COVID-19. This chain joins TRBV27 and TRBJ1-1; 7 bases are a match to TRBD1. The source material was peripheral blood. CDR3: CASSQQGRTEAFF. The CDR3 bases are TGTGCCAGCAGTCAACAGGGGAGGACTGAAGCTTTCTTT.